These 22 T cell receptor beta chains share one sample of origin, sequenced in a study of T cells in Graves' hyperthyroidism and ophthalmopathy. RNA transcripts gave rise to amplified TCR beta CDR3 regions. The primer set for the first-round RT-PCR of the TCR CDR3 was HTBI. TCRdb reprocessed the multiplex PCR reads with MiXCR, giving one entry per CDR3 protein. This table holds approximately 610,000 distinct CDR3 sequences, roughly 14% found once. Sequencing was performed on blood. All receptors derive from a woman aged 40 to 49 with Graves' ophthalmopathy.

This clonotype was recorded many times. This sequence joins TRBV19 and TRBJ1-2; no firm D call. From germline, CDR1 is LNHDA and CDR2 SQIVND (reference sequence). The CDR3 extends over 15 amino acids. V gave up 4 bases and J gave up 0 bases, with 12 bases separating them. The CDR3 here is CASSRYGSANYGYTF. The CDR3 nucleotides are TGTGCCAGTAGTAGGTACGGATCAGCTAACTATGGCTACACCTTC.

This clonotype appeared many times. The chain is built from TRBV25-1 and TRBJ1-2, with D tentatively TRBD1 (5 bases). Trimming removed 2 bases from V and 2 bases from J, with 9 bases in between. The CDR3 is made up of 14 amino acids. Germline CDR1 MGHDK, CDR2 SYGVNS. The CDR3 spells CASSEQGWNYGYTF. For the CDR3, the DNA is TGTGCCAGCAGTGAACAGGGCTGGAACTATGGCTACACCTTC.

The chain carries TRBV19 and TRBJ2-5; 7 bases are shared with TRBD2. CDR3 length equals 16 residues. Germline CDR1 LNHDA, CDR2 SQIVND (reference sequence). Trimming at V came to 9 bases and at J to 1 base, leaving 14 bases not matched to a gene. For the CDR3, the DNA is TGTGCCAGCCAATCCGTGATTAGCGGGTTCCAAGAGACCCAGTACTTC. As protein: CASQSVISGFQETQYF.

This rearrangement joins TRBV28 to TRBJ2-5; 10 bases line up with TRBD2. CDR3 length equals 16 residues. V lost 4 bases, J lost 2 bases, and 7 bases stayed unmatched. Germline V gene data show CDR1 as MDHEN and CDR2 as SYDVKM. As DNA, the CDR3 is TGTGCCAGCAGTTCCGTTGGAGCGGGAGGGCAAGAGACCCAGTACTTC. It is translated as CASSSVGAGGQETQYF.

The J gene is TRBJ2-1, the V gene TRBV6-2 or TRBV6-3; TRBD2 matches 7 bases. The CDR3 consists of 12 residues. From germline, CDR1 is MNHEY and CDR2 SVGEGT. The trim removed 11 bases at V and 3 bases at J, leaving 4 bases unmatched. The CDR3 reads CAAASGYNEQFF. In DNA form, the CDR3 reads TGTGCCGCGGCTAGCGGCTACAATGAGCAGTTCTTC.

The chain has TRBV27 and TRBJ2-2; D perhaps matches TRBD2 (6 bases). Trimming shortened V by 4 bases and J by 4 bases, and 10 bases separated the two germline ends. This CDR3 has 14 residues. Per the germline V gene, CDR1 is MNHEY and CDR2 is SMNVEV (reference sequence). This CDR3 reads CASSWDLPTGELFF. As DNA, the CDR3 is TGTGCCAGCAGTTGGGACTTACCCACCGGGGAGCTGTTTTTT.

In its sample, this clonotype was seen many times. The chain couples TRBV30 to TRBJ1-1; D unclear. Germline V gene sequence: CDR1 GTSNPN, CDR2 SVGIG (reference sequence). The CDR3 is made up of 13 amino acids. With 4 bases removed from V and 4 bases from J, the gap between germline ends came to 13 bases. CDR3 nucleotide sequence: TGTGCCTGGACCCTAGACTTAGGCACTGAAGCTTTCTTT. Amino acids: CAWTLDLGTEAFF.

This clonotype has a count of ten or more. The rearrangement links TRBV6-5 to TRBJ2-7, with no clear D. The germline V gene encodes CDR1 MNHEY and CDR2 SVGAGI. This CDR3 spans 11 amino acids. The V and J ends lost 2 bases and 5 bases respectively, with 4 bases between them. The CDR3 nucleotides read TGTGCCAGCAGTTACGCGGACGAGCAGTACTTC. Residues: CASSYADEQYF.

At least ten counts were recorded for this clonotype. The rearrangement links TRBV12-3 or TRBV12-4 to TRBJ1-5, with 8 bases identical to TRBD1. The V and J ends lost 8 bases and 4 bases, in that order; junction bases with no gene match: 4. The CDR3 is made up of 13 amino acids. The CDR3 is CASGTGRNQPQHF. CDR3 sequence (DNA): TGTGCCAGCGGGACAGGACGAAATCAGCCCCAGCATTTT.

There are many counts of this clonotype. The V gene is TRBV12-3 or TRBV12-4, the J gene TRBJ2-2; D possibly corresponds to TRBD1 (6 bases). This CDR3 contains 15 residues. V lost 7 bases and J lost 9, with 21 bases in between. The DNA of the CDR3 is TGTGCCAGCACCCCGGGACAAAAAGTCGGTAGGGAGCTGTTTTTT. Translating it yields CASTPGQKVGRELFF.

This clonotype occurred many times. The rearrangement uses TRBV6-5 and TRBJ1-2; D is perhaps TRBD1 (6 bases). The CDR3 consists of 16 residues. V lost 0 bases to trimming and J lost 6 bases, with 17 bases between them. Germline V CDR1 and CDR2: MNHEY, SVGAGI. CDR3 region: CASSYSGVIGGDGYTF. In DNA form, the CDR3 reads TGTGCCAGCAGTTACTCGGGGGTAATCGGGGGCGATGGCTACACCTTC.

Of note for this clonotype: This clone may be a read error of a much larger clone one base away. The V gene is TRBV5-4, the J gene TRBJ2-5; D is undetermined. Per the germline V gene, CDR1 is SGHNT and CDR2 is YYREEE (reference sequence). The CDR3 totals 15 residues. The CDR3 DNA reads TGTGACAGCAGTTCCGACTTACTATTCCAAGAGACCCAGTACTTC. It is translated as CDSSSDLLFQETQYF.

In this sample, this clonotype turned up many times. CDR3 loop: CSARDLKGPSYEQYF. CDR3 coding DNA: TGCAGTGCTAGAGATCTGAAGGGGCCCTCCTACGAGCAGTACTTC. This chain uses TRBV20-1 with TRBJ2-7, with TRBD1 as a possible D gene (5 bases). CDR3 length: 15 amino acids. Per germline, CDR1 DFQATT and CDR2 SNEGSKA (reference sequence). V lost 0 bases, J lost 0 bases, and 12 bases lay in between.

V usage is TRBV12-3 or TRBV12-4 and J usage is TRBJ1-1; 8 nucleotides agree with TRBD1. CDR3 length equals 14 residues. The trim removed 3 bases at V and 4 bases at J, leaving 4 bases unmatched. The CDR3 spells CASSFRTGSTEAFF. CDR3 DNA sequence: TGTGCCAGCAGTTTTAGGACAGGGAGCACTGAAGCTTTCTTT.

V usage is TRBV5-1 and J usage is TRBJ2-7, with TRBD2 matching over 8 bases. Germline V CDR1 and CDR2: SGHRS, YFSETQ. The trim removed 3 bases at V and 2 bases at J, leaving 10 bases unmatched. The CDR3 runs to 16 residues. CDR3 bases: TGCGCCAGCAGCTCAAAAGGTCGGGAGGGAACCTACGAGCAGTACTTC. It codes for CASSSKGREGTYEQYF.

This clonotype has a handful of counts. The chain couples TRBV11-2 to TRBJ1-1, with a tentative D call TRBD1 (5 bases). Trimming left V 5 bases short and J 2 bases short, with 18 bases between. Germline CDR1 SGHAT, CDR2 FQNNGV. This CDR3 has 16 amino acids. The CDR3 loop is CASSPLAGPGNTEAFF. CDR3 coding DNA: TGTGCCAGCAGCCCCCTGGCAGGGCCTGGAAACACTGAAGCTTTCTTT.

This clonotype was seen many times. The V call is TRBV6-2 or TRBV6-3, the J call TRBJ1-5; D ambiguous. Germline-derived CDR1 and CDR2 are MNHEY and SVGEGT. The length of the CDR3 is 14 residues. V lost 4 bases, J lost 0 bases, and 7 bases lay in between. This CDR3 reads CASSLFLSNQPQHF. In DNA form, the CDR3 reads TGTGCCAGCAGTTTGTTCCTTAGCAATCAGCCCCAGCATTTT.

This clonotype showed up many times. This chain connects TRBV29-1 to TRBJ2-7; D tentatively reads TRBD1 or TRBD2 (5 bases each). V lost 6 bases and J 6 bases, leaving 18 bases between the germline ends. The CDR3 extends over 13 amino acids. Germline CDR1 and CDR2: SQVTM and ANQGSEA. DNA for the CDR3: TGCAGCGTGGGACCATTACAACCGGGCGAGCAGTACTTC. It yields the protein CSVGPLQPGEQYF.

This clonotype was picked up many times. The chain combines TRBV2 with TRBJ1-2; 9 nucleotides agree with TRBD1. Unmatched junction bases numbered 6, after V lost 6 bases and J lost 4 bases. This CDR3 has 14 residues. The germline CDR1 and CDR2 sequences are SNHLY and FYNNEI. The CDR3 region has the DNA TGTGCCAGCAGAACCGGGACAGGGTTCTATGGCTACACCTTC. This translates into CASRTGTGFYGYTF.

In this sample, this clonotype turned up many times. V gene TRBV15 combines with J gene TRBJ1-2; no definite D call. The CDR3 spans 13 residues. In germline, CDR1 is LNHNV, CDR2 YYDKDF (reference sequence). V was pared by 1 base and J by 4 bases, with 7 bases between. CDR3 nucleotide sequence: TGTGCCACCAGCAGAGGAGGTGGCTATGGCTACACCTTC. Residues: CATSRGGGYGYTF.

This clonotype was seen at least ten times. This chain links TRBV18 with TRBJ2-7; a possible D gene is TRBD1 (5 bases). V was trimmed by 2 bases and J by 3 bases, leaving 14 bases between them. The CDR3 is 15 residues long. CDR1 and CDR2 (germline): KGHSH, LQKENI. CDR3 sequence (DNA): TGTGCCAGCTCACCAAATGCGAGACAGCTCTACGAGCAGTACTTC. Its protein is CASSPNARQLYEQYF.

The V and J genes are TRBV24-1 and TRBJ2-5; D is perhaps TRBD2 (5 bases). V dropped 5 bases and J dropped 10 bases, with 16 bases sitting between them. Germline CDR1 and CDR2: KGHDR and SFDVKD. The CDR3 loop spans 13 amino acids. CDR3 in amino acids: CATSGLPGNGQYF. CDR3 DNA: TGTGCCACCAGTGGTCTACCCGGGAATGGCCAGTACTTC.